This T cell receptor beta chain was profiled in a study of identical twins. This clonotype was observed many times. The V gene's germline CDR1 is SQVTM and CDR2 ANQGSEA. V trimming: 6 bases; J trimming: 0 bases; junction bases outside the gene matches: 3. This CDR3 is built from 13 residues. TCRdb analysed the 5' RACE reads with MiXCR anew, one entry per CDR3 protein. The data hold 650,000 to 750,000 distinct CDR3 sequences, with about 20% observed a single time. These records were also assigned to another study, of T cells expressing NK-cell markers.

The sample was PBMCs. The clonotype originates from a woman under 30 in good health. This chain connects TRBV29-1 to TRBJ1-1; TRBD1 matches at 8 bases. CDR3 DNA: TGCAGCGTGGAGACAGGGGTGAACACTGAAGCTTTCTTT. Protein sequence: CSVETGVNTEAFF.